The text below deals with one TCR beta chain. This sample is part of a study of spatial heterogeneity in lung cancer. For the study at large: The cohort: about 79 early-stage, untreated non-small cell lung cancer patients. Where they were available, follow-up PBMC samples were sequenced, at a median of about 25 months after resection. Beta-chain sequences consistently outnumbered alpha-chain sequences in detection.

There are 13 residues in the CDR3. The V gene lost 3 bases and the J gene lost 8 bases, with 11 bases spanning the gap. Time point reported: blood at routine non-recurrence follow-up after resection. Frozen PBMC, nontumor lung or tumor provided whole RNA, which was sequenced unsorted. A single record per CDR3 protein comes from TCRdb applying MiXCR to the 5' RACE reads. The profile covers about 120,000 distinct CDR3 sequences, with 11% appearing a single time and roughly a quarter taken by the ten largest. The sequence came from a female donor with early-stage non-small cell lung cancer. The chain couples TRBV12-3 or TRBV12-4 to TRBJ2-1; tentatively, D is TRBD1 (5 bases). This specimen was PBMCs, taken at follow-up. CDR3 in DNA: TGTGCCAGCAGTTTGAACTCCAGGGATGAGCAGTTCTTC. Translating it yields CASSLNSRDEQFF.